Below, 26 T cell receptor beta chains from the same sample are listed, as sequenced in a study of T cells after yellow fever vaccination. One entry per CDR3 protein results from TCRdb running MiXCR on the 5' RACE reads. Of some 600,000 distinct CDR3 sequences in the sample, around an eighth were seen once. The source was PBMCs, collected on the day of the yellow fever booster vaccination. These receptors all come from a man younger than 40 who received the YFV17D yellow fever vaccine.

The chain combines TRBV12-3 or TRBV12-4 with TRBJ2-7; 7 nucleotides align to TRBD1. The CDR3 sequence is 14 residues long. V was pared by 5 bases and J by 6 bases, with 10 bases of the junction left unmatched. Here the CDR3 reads CASSLDREFFEQYF. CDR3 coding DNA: TGTGCCAGCAGTCTCGACAGGGAGTTCTTCGAGCAGTACTTC.

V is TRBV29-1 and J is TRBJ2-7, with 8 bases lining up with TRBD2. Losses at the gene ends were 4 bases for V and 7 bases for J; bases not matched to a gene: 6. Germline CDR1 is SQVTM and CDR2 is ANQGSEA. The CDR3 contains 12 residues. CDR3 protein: CSVVAGGLEQYF. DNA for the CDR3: TGCAGCGTTGTGGCGGGGGGTTTGGAGCAGTACTTC.

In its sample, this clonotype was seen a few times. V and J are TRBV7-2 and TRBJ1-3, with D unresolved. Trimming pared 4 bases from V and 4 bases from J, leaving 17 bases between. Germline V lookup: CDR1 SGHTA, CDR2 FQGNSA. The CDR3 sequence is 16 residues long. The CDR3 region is CASSSLWGGGGNTIYF. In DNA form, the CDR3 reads TGTGCCAGCAGCTCCTTATGGGGTGGAGGAGGAAACACCATATATTTT.

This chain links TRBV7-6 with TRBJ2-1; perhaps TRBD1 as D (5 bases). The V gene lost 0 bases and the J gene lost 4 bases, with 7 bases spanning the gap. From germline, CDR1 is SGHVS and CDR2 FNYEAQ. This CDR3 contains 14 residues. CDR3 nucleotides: TGTGCCAGCAGCTTAGCACAGGAGTACAATGAGCAGTTCTTC. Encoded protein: CASSLAQEYNEQFF.

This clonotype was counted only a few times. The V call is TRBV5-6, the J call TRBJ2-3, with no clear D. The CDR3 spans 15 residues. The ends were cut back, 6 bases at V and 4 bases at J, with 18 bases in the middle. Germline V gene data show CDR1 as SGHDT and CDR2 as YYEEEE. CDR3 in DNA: TGTGCCAGCACCCCGGCAGGCTGGACCGCAGATACGCAGTATTTT. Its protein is CASTPAGWTADTQYF.

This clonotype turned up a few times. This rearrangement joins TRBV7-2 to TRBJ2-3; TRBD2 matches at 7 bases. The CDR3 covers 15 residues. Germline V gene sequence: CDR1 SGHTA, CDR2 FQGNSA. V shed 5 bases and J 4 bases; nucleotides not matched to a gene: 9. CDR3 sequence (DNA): TGTGCCAGCAGCCGGAGCGGGACCAGCCCAGATACGCAGTATTTT. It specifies CASSRSGTSPDTQYF.

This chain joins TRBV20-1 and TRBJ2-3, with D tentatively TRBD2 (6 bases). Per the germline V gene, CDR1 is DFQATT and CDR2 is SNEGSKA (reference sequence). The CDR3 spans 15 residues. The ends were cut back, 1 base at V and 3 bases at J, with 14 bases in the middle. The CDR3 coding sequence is TGCAGTGCTAGAGTTCCGGGAGCGGCGACAGATACGCAGTATTTT. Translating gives CSARVPGAATDTQYF.

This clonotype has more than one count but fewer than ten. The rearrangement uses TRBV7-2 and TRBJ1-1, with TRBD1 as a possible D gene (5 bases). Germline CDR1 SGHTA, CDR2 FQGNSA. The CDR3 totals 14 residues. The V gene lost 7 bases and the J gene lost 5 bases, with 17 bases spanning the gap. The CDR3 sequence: CASTPRTGQTEAFF. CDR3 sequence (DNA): TGTGCCAGCACCCCCCGAACGGGGCAAACTGAAGCTTTCTTT.

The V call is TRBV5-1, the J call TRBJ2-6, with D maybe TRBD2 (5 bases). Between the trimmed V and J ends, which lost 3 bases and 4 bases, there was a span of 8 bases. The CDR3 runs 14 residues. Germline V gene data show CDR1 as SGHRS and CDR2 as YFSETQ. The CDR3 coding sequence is TGCGCCAGCAGCTCGGAGGTGGGGGCCAACGTCCTGACTTTC. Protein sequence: CASSSEVGANVLTF.

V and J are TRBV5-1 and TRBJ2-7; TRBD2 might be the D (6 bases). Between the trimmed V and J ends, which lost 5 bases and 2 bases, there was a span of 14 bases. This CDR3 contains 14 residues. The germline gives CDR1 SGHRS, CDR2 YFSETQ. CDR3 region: CASSARLAPYEQYF. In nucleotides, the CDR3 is TGCGCCAGCAGTGCTCGGCTAGCGCCCTACGAGCAGTACTTC. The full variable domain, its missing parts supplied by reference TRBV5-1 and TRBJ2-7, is KAGVTQTPRYLIKTRGQQVTLSCSPISGHRSVSWYQQTPGQGLQFLFEYFSETQRNKGNFPGRFSGRQFSNSRSEMNVSTLELGDSALYLCASSARLAPYEQYFGPGTRLTVT.

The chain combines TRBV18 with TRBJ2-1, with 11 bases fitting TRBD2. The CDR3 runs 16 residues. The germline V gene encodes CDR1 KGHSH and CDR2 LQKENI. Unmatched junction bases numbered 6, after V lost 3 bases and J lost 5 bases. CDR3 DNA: TGTGCCAGCTCACCGCGAGTAGCGGGAGGGGACAATGAGCAGTTCTTC. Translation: CASSPRVAGGDNEQFF. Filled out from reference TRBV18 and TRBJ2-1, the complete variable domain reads NAGVMQNPRHLVRRRGQEARLRCSPMKGHSHVYWYRQLPEEGLKFMVYLQKENIIDESGMPKERFSAEFPKEGPSILRIQQVVRGDSAAYFCASSPRVAGGDNEQFFGPGTRLTVL.

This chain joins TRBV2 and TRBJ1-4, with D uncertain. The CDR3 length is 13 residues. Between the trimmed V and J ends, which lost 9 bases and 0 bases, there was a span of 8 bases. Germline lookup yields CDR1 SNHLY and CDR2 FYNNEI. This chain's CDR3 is CARADATNEKLFF. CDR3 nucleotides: TGTGCCAGAGCGGATGCAACTAATGAAAAACTGTTTTTT.

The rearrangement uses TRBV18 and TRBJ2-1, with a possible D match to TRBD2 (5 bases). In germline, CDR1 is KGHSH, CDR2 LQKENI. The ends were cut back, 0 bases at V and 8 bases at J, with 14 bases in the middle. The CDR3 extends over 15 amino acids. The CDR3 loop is CASSPPGRNGDEQFF. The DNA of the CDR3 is TGTGCCAGCTCACCACCGGGGAGAAACGGCGATGAGCAGTTCTTC.

CDR3 nucleotides: TGTGCCAGCAGTTCATGGACTACCAGACAAGAGACCCAGTACTTC. It codes for CASSSWTTRQETQYF. The chain has TRBV27 and TRBJ2-5, with D possibly matching TRBD2 (6 bases). The CDR3 loop spans 15 amino acids. V lost 4 bases, J lost 2 bases, and 14 bases lay in between. The germline V gene has CDR1 MNHEY and CDR2 SMNVEV (reference sequence).

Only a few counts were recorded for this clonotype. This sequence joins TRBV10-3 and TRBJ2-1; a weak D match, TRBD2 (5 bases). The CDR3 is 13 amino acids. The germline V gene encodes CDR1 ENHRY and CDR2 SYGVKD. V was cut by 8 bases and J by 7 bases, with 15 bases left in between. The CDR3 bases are TGTGCCATCTCAAGAGAGAGGGAGAATGAGCAGTTCTTC. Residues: CAISRERENEQFF.

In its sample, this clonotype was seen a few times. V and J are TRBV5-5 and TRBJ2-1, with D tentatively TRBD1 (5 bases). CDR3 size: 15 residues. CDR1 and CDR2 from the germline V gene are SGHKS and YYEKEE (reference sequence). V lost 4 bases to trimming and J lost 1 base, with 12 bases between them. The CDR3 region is CASSKTGVSYNEQFF. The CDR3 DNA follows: TGTGCCAGCAGCAAAACAGGCGTTTCCTACAATGAGCAGTTCTTC.

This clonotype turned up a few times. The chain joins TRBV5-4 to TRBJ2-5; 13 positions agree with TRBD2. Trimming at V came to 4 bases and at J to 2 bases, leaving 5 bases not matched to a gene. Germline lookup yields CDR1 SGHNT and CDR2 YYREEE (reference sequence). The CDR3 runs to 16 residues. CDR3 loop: CASSLRLAGGQETQYF. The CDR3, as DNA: TGTGCCAGCAGCCTAAGACTAGCGGGGGGACAAGAGACCCAGTACTTC.

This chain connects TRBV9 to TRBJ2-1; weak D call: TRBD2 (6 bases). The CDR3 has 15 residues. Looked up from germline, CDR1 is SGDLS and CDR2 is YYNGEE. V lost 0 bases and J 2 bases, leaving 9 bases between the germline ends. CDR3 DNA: TGTGCCAGCAGCGTAGGGGGAGGCCCCTACAATGAGCAGTTCTTC. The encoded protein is CASSVGGGPYNEQFF.

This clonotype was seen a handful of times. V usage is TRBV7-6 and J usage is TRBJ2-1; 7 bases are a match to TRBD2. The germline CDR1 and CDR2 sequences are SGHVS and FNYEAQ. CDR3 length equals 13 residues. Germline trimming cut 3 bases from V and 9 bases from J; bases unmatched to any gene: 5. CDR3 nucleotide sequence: TGTGCCAGCAGCTTCTGGGAGGGCACTGAGCAGTTCTTC. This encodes CASSFWEGTEQFF. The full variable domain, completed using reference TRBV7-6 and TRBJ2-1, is GAGVSQSPRYKVTKRGQDVALRCDPISGHVSLYWYRQALGQGPEFLTYFNYEAQQDKSGLPNDRFSAERPEGSISTLTIQRTEQRDSAMYRCASSFWEGTEQFFGPGTRLTVL.

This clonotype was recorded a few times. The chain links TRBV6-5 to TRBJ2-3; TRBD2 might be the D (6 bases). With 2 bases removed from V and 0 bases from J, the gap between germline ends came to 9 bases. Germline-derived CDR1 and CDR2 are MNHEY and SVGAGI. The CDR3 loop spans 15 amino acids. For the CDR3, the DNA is TGTGCCAGCAGTTACGTCGGAGGGAGCACAGATACGCAGTATTTT. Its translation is CASSYVGGSTDTQYF.

CDR3 bases: TGTGCCAGCAGCTTAGGATCGGTGGCCACAGATACGCAGTATTTT. Encoded protein: CASSLGSVATDTQYF. The J gene is TRBJ2-3, the V gene TRBV7-8, with D unclear. Per germline, CDR1 SGHVS and CDR2 FQNEAQ. Trimming took 1 base from V and 2 from J, leaving 10 bases between them. This CDR3 spans 15 amino acids.

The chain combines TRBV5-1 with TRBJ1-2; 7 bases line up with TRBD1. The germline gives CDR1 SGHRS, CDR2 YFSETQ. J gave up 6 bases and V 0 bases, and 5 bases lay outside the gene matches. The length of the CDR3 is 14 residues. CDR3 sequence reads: CASSLEGQEDGYTF. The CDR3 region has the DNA TGCGCCAGCAGCTTGGAAGGACAGGAAGATGGCTACACCTTC.

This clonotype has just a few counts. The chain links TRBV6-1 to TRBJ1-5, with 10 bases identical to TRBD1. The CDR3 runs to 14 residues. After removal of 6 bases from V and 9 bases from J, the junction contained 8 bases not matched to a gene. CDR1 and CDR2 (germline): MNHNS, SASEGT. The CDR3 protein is CASSPGQGVRPQHF. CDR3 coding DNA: TGTGCCAGCAGCCCTGGACAGGGGGTTCGGCCCCAGCATTTT.

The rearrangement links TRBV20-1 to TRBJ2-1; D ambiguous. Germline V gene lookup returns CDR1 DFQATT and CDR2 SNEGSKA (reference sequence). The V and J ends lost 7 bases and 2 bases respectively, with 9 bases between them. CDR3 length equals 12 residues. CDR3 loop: CSVVSTYNEQFF. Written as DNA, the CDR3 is TGCAGTGTGGTGTCCACCTACAATGAGCAGTTCTTC.

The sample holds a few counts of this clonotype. The CDR3 protein is CASSLGGTSGDNEQFF. The DNA of the CDR3 is TGCGCCAGCAGCTTGGGCGGGACTAGCGGGGACAATGAGCAGTTCTTC. The rearrangement joins TRBV5-1 to TRBJ2-1; 13 nucleotides agree with TRBD2. CDR1 and CDR2 (germline): SGHRS, YFSETQ. This CDR3 spans 16 amino acids. The ends lost 0 bases at V and 5 bases at J; junction bases unmatched: 2.

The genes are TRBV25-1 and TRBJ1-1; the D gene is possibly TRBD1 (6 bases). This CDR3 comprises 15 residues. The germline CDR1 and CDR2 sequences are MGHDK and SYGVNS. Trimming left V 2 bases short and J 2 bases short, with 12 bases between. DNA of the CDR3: TGTGCCAGCAGTGAAGCGGGACACTTAAACACTGAAGCTTTCTTT. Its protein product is CASSEAGHLNTEAFF.